This passage covers 7 T cell receptor beta chains from one sample sequenced in a study of Ad26.COV2.S vaccination and SARS-CoV-2 variants. Using immunoSEQ multiplex PCR, the repertoire was profiled, and TCRdb retains in-frame clones only, with some absent. The sample lists about 680,000 clones; more than 70% were seen once. The treatment here: 15 to 20 received Ad26.COV2.S at low or high dose, single or two shots; about 5 received placebo; per-sample allocation not given. Day 63 after the first injection of vaccine or placebo was the sampling time. Sequencing was performed on peripheral blood, taken in a trial of Ad26.COV2.S vaccine versus placebo. The receptors were gathered from a person aged 18 to 65 who received the Ad26.COV2.S COVID-19 vaccine or a placebo.

The CDR3 reads CATSDPLAGVETQYF. CDR3 DNA: TGTGCCACCAGTGATCCCCTAGCGGGAGTAGAGACCCAGTACTTC. V gene TRBV24-1 combines with J gene TRBJ2-5; TRBD2 agrees at 10 bases. Germline V gives CDR1 KGHDR, CDR2 SFDVKD. V trimming: 3 bases; J trimming: 4 bases; junction bases outside the gene matches: 4. This CDR3 contains 15 residues.

The chain links TRBV4-2 to TRBJ1-6, with D perhaps TRBD1 (5 bases). Trimming cost V 3 bases and J 0 bases, with 15 bases left between them. The CDR3 length is 18 residues. Germline V gene sequence: CDR1 LGHNA, CDR2 YNFKEQ. The CDR3 here is CASSHGDARSSYNSPLHF. The CDR3 bases are TGTGCCAGCAGCCACGGGGACGCCAGAAGCTCCTATAATTCACCCCTCCACTTT.

This chain connects TRBV5-1 to TRBJ1-6, with D unclear. The CDR3 extends over 15 amino acids. Germline values: CDR1 SGHRS, CDR2 YFSETQ. V was shortened by 4 bases and J by 5 bases, with 13 bases between the two germline ends. In nucleotides, the CDR3 is TGCGCCAGCAGCCCCGGACCGGCTAATAATTCACCCCTCCACTTT. It yields the protein CASSPGPANNSPLHF.

The chain uses TRBV12-3 or TRBV12-4 and TRBJ2-1, with D tentatively TRBD1 or TRBD2 (6 bases each). This CDR3 region has 13 residues. V shed 8 bases and J shed 4 bases, with 12 bases lying between them. CDR3 coding DNA: TGTGCCAGCGTTGGGGGGCCTTACAATGAGCAGTTCTTC. The encoded protein is CASVGGPYNEQFF.

V gene TRBV3-1 (or the pseudogene TRBV3-2) combines with J gene TRBJ2-3, with D possibly TRBD1 on 5 matching bases. This CDR3 has 14 amino acids. Deletions cut 6 bases from V and 1 base from J, with 11 bases between. Germline V gene sequence: CDR1 LGHDT, CDR2 YNNKEL (reference sequence). The CDR3 is CASSQKGGTDTQYF. The DNA of the CDR3 is TGTGCCAGCAGTCAAAAAGGGGGCACAGATACGCAGTATTTT.

The rearrangement links TRBV21-1 to TRBJ2-6. TRBV21-1 represents a pseudogene. The CDR3 consists of 15 residues. CDR3 sequence (DNA): TGTGCCAGCAGCAAAGGGCGAGCTGGGGCCAACGTCCTGACTTTC. The encoded protein is CASSKGRAGANVLTF.

V gene TRBV9 combines with J gene TRBJ2-2; the D gene is possibly TRBD1 (6 bases). This CDR3 has 15 residues. Looked up from germline, CDR1 is SGDLS and CDR2 is YYNGEE. Trimming stripped 0 bases from V and 9 bases from J, with 15 bases between. DNA of the CDR3: TGTGCCAGCAGCGTAGGAGGACAGACCTACCGGGAGCTGTTTTTT. Translating gives CASSVGGQTYRELFF.